This T cell receptor beta chain was documented in a study of cytomegalovirus exposure and HLA in healthy donors. Regarding the study as a whole: Productive rates of about 90% or about 30% were seen for most TCR beta V segments in an earlier analysis.

To note about this clone: What it recognizes is unknown.

The CDR3 contains 15 residues. The PCR made use of 60 Vbeta and 13 Jbeta primers. Clones were read by immunoSEQ multiplex PCR, and TCRdb kept only the in-frame ones, dropping some. The data hold 40,000 to 45,000 clones, with 50% to 75% observed a single time. The V gene is TRBV21-1, the J gene TRBJ1-5; TRBD1 is the table's D call, not checked against the DNA. TRBV21-1 is listed as a pseudogene. The clonotype comes from a human donor in good health. Sample: PBMCs. Written as DNA, the CDR3 is TGTGCCAGCAGCAAACTGGGACAGGGCCACCAGCCCCAGCATTTT. This sequence encodes CASSKLGQGHQPQHF.